Presented here are 17 T cell receptor beta chains from one specimen sequenced in a study of regulatory T cells in long-lasting Graves disease. In TCRdb, the reads were re-called with MiXCR into one record per CDR3 protein. The sample gives several hundred distinct CDR3 sequences, 64% of which show up once; 9% to 15% is in the top ten. With RNA extracted from PBMCs as input, the TCR library was made. Sequences were derived from peripheral blood mononuclear cells (PBMCs), sampled with antithyroid drug treatment, in newly diagnosed or persistent Graves disease (not recorded which). The receptors come from a female donor with Graves disease.

The V and J genes are TRBV11-2 and TRBJ1-2, with D possibly matching TRBD1 (5 bases). Trimming stripped 5 bases from V and 4 bases from J, with 17 bases between. This CDR3 contains 15 residues. Germline assignment: CDR1 SGHAT and CDR2 FQNNGV. The CDR3 DNA follows: TGTGCCAGCAGCCCTCGGGATTCAAGGGGCTATGGCTACACCTTC. This gives the protein CASSPRDSRGYGYTF.

CDR3 loop: CASSHETGWLGYTF. CDR3 sequence (DNA): TGCGCCAGCAGCCACGAAACAGGATGGCTGGGCTACACCTTC. V usage is TRBV5-1 and J usage is TRBJ1-2; D is perhaps TRBD1 (5 bases). CDR3 length: 14 residues. The germline gives CDR1 SGHRS, CDR2 YFSETQ. V was cut by 4 bases and J by 8 bases, with 18 bases left in between.

In the case of this clonotype: An end of the junction does not agree with germline; a read error may underlie this. This CDR3 reads CSVEEPTARSIDTQYF. The CDR3 region has the DNA TGCAGCGTTGAAGAACCCACGGCCCGTAGCATAGATACGCAGTATTTT. The genes are TRBV29-1 and TRBJ2-3; unclear D gene. Germline V lookup: CDR1 SQVTM, CDR2 ANQGSEA. The CDR3 runs 16 residues.

This chain connects TRBV5-1 to TRBJ2-3; D perhaps matches TRBD1 (6 bases). The germline V gene encodes CDR1 SGHRS and CDR2 YFSETQ. Trimming took 7 bases from V and 0 from J, leaving 15 bases between them. The CDR3 covers 15 residues. The CDR3 nucleotides read TGCGCCAGCCGCCTACAGGGAGTTAGCACAGATACGCAGTATTTT. Translation: CASRLQGVSTDTQYF.

This chain links TRBV6-2 or TRBV6-3 with TRBJ2-3; no definite D call. The CDR3 sequence is 14 residues long. Germline loops: CDR1 MNHEY, CDR2 SVGEGT. V lost 6 bases to trimming and J lost 1 base, with 11 bases between them. CDR3 loop: CASRGMTGTDTQYF. CDR3 coding DNA: TGTGCCAGCAGGGGGATGACGGGCACAGATACGCAGTATTTT.

The CDR3 bases are TGCAGCGTTGGGGGAGAAGTCACTGAAGCTTTCTTT. Translation: CSVGGEVTEAFF. The rearrangement joins TRBV29-1 to TRBJ1-1; D gene unclear. The CDR3 loop spans 12 amino acids. Between the trimmed V and J ends, which lost 4 bases and 4 bases, there was a span of 10 bases. Germline loops: CDR1 SQVTM, CDR2 ANQGSEA.

V gene TRBV29-1 combines with J gene TRBJ2-3, with 12 bases matching TRBD2. V lost 0 bases and J lost 6; bases outside the gene matches: 7. In germline, CDR1 is SQVTM, CDR2 ANQGSEA. The CDR3 totals 16 residues. As DNA, the CDR3 is TGCAGCGTTGAAGATCAAGCTAGCGGGAGGGTGGATACGCAGTATTTT. Amino acid sequence: CSVEDQASGRVDTQYF.

The V and J genes are TRBV6-1 and TRBJ1-5; D uncertain. CDR3 size: 11 residues. Trimming took off 2 bases at V and 7 bases at J, with 3 bases between the two ends. Germline CDR1 MNHNS, CDR2 SASEGT. The CDR3 loop is CASSERQPQHF. Here the CDR3 DNA reads TGTGCCAGCAGTGAACGGCAGCCCCAGCATTTT.

J is TRBJ1-1 and V is TRBV29-1; D not certain. Trimming stripped 5 bases from V and 3 bases from J, with 13 bases between. The CDR3 has 13 residues. Germline values: CDR1 SQVTM, CDR2 ANQGSEA. Here the CDR3 reads CSVHGVFYTEAFF. The CDR3 DNA follows: TGCAGCGTTCACGGGGTTTTTTACACTGAAGCTTTCTTT.

This sequence joins TRBV12-3 or TRBV12-4 and TRBJ2-1; the match to TRBD1 covers 7 bases. There are 15 residues in the CDR3. V was pared by 4 bases and J by 3 bases, with 6 bases of the junction left unmatched. CDR3 nucleotide sequence: TGTGCCAGCAGTTGGAGACAGGGTCACTACAATGAGCAGTTCTTC. This gives the protein CASSWRQGHYNEQFF.

This clonotype was detected a few times. For the CDR3, the DNA is TGTGCCAGCAGTTTAAGGTTCGGAGCGGGGAATTACGAGCAGTACTTC. Amino acid sequence: CASSLRFGAGNYEQYF. This chain connects TRBV28 to TRBJ2-7; TRBD2 aligns across 7 bases. CDR1 and CDR2 (germline): MDHEN, SYDVKM. The CDR3 is 16 residues long. V trimming: 2 bases; J trimming: 4 bases; junction bases outside the gene matches: 11.

The genes are TRBV30 and TRBJ2-7; TRBD1 matches 10 bases. The CDR3 contains 16 residues. Trimming at V came to 2 bases and at J to 2 bases, leaving 9 bases not matched to a gene. Germline values: CDR1 GTSNPN, CDR2 SVGIG (reference sequence). The CDR3 nucleotides read TGTGCCTGGAGTATAGAAGGACAGGGGGTTCCCTACGAGCAGTACTTC. Translated, it gives CAWSIEGQGVPYEQYF.

The chain is built from TRBV4-1 and TRBJ2-2; no clear D. The CDR3 runs 16 residues. Germline CDR1 is MGHRA and CDR2 is YSYEKL. Trimming stripped 4 bases from V and 0 bases from J, with 12 bases between. CDR3 in amino acids: CASSPWSDTNTGELFF. The DNA for the CDR3 is TGCGCCAGCAGCCCGTGGTCGGATACGAACACCGGGGAGCTGTTTTTT.

The rearrangement uses TRBV28 and TRBJ2-5, with D possibly being TRBD2 (5 bases). Trimming left V 3 bases short and J 5 bases short, with 13 bases between. The CDR3 contains 14 residues. The V gene's germline CDR1 is MDHEN and CDR2 SYDVKM. The CDR3 DNA sequence: TGTGCCAGCAGTTTGGTGGGAGTACGGGAGACCCAGTACTTC. Residues: CASSLVGVRETQYF.

This chain links TRBV6-5 with TRBJ1-2; D is unclear. The germline V and J ends were trimmed by 0 bases and 0 bases, with 14 bases remaining between them. Germline CDR1 and CDR2: MNHEY and SVGAGI. The CDR3 extends over 17 amino acids. The CDR3 DNA reads as TGTGCCAGCAGTTACTCCGAGCAGGACTATTCTAACTATGGCTACACCTTC. It codes for CASSYSEQDYSNYGYTF.

The chain joins TRBV29-1 to TRBJ2-7; 9 positions match TRBD2. The V and J ends lost 7 bases and 6 bases, in that order; junction bases with no gene match: 10. CDR3 length equals 13 residues. Germline lookup yields CDR1 SQVTM and CDR2 ANQGSEA. CDR3 sequence reads: CSAGGLALSEQYF. In DNA, the CDR3 is TGCAGCGCCGGGGGACTAGCTCTTAGCGAGCAGTACTTC.

V and J are TRBV6-2 or TRBV6-3 and TRBJ2-1; 10 nucleotides agree with TRBD1. The CDR3 length is 16 residues. V lost 0 bases and J lost 7; bases outside the gene matches: 6. The germline gives CDR1 MNHEY, CDR2 SVGEGT. The CDR3 coding sequence is TGTGCCAGCAGTTACTCGGGGGGACAGGGGTGTAATGAGCAGTTCTTC. It encodes CASSYSGGQGCNEQFF.